This T cell receptor (beta chain) was recovered during a study of identical twins. General observations from the study: Twin pairs' shared out-of-frame alpha sequences were enriched in low generation probability.

For this clonotype: Its cognate antigen is unknown.

Every donor was a healthy Caucasian. Unique molecular identifiers were present on the cDNA, which also gained a universal primer site by template switching. TCRdb re-analysed the 5' RACE reads in MiXCR, keeping a single row per CDR3 protein. This sample has roughly 1.6 million distinct CDR3 sequences, with under 35% found just once. This TCR derives from a newborn girl in good health. The sample taken for sequencing was cord blood.

CDR3 sequence reads: CASSGGRTGYNEQFF. The CDR3 bases are TGTGCCAGCAGTGGGGGTAGGACAGGCTACAATGAGCAGTTCTTC. The J gene is TRBJ2-1, the V gene TRBV6-1; 7 bases are a match to TRBD1. The CDR3 length is 15 residues. V gave up 4 bases and J gave up 3 bases; unmatched junction bases: 6. Germline CDR1 and CDR2: MNHNS and SASEGT.